The source of this T cell receptor (beta chain) is a study of Ad26.COV2.S vaccination and SARS-CoV-2 variants. Study outcomes and limitations: Reportedly, spike-specific CD8+ and CD4+ T cell responses achieved substantial breadth once vaccination had taken place. Participants in the vaccine arm had higher spike-specific TCR breadth; placebo recipients had lower.

TCRdb's copy holds only in-frame clones and misses some; the assay was immunoSEQ multiplex PCR. The data show 300,000 to 400,000 clones, about 92% seen once. As to this clone: Its antigen is not identified.

Germline CDR1 is ENHRY and CDR2 is SYGVKD. The V and J ends lost 6 bases and 1 base, in that order; junction bases with no gene match: 7. The CDR3 runs 15 residues. This sequence joins TRBV10-3 and TRBJ1-1; 8 bases line up with TRBD1. This sample comprised peripheral blood, obtained after recovery from COVID-19. The sequence was collected from a human donor who had recovered from COVID-19. The CDR3 spells CAISNTGQGNTEAFF. CDR3 nucleotides: TGTGCCATCAGCAACACCGGACAGGGGAACACTGAAGCTTTCTTT.